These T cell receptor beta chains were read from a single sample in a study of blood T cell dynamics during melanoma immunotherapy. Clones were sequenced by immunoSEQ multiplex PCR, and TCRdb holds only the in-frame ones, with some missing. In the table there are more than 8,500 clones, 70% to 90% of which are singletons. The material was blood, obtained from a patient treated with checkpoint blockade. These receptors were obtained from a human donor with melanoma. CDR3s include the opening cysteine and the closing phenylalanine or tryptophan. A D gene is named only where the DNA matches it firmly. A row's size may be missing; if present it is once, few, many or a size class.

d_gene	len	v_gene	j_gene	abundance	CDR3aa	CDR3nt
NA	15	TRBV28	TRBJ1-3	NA	CASSFLGGAGNTIYF	TGTGCCAGCAGTTTTTTGGGAGGGGCTGGAAACACCATATATTTT
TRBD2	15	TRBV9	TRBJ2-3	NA	CASSASGSDTDTQYF	TGTGCCAGCAGCGCTAGCGGGAGTGACACAGATACGCAGTATTTT
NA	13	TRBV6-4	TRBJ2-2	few	CASSDTSTGELFF	TGTGCCAGCAGTGACACTAGCACCGGGGAGCTGTTTTTT
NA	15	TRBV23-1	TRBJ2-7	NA	CASSRSDPLTYEQYF	TGCGCCAGCAGTCGATCTGACCCATTGACCTACGAGCAGTACTTC
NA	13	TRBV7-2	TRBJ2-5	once	CASSPGTLGTQYF	TGTGCCAGCAGCCCCGGGACTTTGGGGACCCAGTACTTC
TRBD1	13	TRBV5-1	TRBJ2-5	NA	CASSLGQGKTQYF	TGCGCCAGCAGCTTGGGACAGGGGAAGACCCAGTACTTC
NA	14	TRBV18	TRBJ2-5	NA	CASSPGLAGETQYF	TGTGCCAGCTCACCGGGACTGGCCGGAGAGACCCAGTACTTC
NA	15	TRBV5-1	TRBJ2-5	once	CASSLGGISQETQYF	TGCGCCAGCAGCTTGGGGGGAATATCCCAAGAGACCCAGTACTTC
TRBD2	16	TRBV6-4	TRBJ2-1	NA	CASSDPAGGIYNEQFF	TGTGCCAGCAGTGACCCAGCGGGAGGCATCTACAATGAGCAGTTCTTC
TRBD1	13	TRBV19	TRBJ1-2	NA	CASSLADRPGYTF	TGTGCCAGTAGTCTGGCGGACAGGCCTGGCTACACCTTC
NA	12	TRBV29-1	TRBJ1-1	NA	CSVVGGRTEAFF	TGCAGCGTTGTCGGGGGGCGGACTGAAGCTTTCTTT
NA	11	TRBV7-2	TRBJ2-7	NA	CASSRGYEQYF	TGTGCCAGCAGCCGCGGGTACGAGCAGTACTTC
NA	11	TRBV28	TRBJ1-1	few	CASRESTEAFF	TGTGCCAGCAGGGAGTCCACTGAAGCTTTCTTT
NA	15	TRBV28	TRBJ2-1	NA	CASSLEGLGYNEQFF	TGTGCCAGCAGTTTAGAGGGATTGGGCTACAATGAGCAGTTCTTC
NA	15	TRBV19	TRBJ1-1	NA	CASSIVTHSDTEAFF	TGTGCCAGTAGTATAGTGACCCATAGCGACACTGAAGCTTTCTTT
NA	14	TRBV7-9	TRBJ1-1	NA	CASSSRRGSTEAFF	TGTGCCAGCAGCTCTCGCAGGGGATCGACTGAAGCTTTCTTT
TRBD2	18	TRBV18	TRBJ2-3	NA	CASSPSGLAGVSTDTQYF	TGTGCCAGCTCACCCTCGGGACTAGCGGGAGTAAGTACAGATACGCAGTATTTT
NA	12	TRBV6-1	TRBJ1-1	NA	CATRAGGTEAFF	TGTGCCACCAGGGCGGGTGGCACTGAAGCTTTCTTT
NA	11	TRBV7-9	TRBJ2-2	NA	CASSLSGELFF	TGTGCCAGCAGCTTATCCGGGGAGCTGTTTTTT
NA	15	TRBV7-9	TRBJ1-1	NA	CASSLAGTGGTEAFF	TGTGCCAGCAGCTTAGCGGGTACAGGCGGCACTGAAGCTTTCTTT
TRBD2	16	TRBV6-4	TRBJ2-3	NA	CASSEVYAGGADTQYF	TGTGCCAGCAGTGAAGTTTATGCGGGAGGGGCAGATACGCAGTATTTT
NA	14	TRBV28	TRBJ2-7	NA	CASSFWQGPYEQYF	TGTGCCAGCAGTTTCTGGCAGGGACCGTACGAGCAGTACTTC
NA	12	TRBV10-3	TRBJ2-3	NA	CAIKVEADTQYF	TGTGCCATCAAGGTGGAGGCAGATACGCAGTATTTT
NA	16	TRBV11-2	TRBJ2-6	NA	CASSLRGNSGANVLTF	TGTGCCAGCAGCTTACGGGGCAACTCTGGGGCCAACGTCCTGACTTTC
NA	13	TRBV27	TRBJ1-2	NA	CASRRAGAHGYTF	TGTGCCAGCAGGCGAGCCGGGGCCCATGGCTACACCTTC
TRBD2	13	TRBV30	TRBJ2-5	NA	CAWSVLGGETQYF	TGTGCCTGGAGTGTACTGGGGGGGGAGACCCAGTACTTC
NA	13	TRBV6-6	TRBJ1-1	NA	CASSYTKGTEAFF	TGTGCCAGCAGTTACACAAAGGGGACTGAAGCTTTCTTT
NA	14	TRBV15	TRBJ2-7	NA	CATSRGQSGYEQYF	TGTGCCACCAGCAGAGGTCAGAGCGGCTACGAGCAGTACTTC
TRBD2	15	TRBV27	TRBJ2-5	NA	CASSLNPSGGETQYF	TGTGCCAGCAGTTTAAATCCTAGCGGGGGAGAGACCCAGTACTTC
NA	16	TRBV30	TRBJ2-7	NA	CAWGRAGGQVTYEQYF	TGTGCCTGGGGGAGGGCCGGGGGACAGGTAACCTACGAGCAGTACTTC
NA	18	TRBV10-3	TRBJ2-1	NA	CAISEDVPGSKSYNEQFF	TGTGCCATCAGTGAGGACGTCCCCGGATCGAAATCCTACAATGAGCAGTTCTTC
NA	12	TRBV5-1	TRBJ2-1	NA	CASSLGGDSQFF	TGCGCCAGCAGCTTGGGGGGCGATTCGCAGTTCTTC
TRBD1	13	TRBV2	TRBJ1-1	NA	CASETGASTEAFF	TGTGCCAGCGAGACAGGGGCTAGCACTGAAGCTTTCTTT
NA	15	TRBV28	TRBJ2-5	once	CASSFTSAGQETQYF	TGTGCCAGCAGTTTTACGTCGGCGGGTCAAGAGACCCAGTACTTC
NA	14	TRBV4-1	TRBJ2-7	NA	CASSPQARSYEQYF	TGCGCCAGCAGCCCTCAAGCACGGTCCTACGAGCAGTACTTC
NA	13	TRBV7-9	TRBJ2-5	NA	CASSLALGETQYF	TGTGCCAGCAGCTTAGCTTTGGGAGAGACCCAGTACTTC
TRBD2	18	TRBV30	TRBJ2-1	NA	CAWSVVGLAGVSYNEQFF	TGTGCCTGGAGTGTCGTAGGGCTAGCGGGCGTCTCGTACAATGAGCAGTTCTTC